The next 9 T cell receptor beta chains were all read from a single sample in a study of shared clonotypes between healthy human individuals. Using immunoSEQ multiplex PCR, the repertoire was profiled, and TCRdb retains in-frame clones only, with some absent. The sample lists over a million clones, around 97% occurring once. The specimen sequenced was naive CD4+ T cells sorted from blood. Subset meaning: CD45RA+ positively selected. The source of these receptors is a man aged 25-45 years in good health.

The genes are TRBV9 and TRBJ1-4, with a possible D match to TRBD1 (6 bases). Germline loops: CDR1 SGDLS, CDR2 YYNGEE. The CDR3 has 16 residues. V shed 0 bases and J shed 3 bases, with 12 bases lying between them. The chain's CDR3 is CASSVGVGGANEKLFF. For the CDR3, the DNA is TGTGCCAGCAGCGTAGGGGTCGGGGGCGCTAATGAAAAACTGTTTTTT.

The gene calls are TRBV7-6 and TRBJ2-2; 9 nucleotides align to TRBD1. With V trimmed by 5 bases and J by 7 bases, 8 bases remained unmatched. Germline assignment: CDR1 SGHVS and CDR2 FNYEAQ. The CDR3 extends over 15 amino acids. DNA for the CDR3: TGTGCCAGCAGCGCGGACAGGGGAATGTACGGGGAGCTGTTTTTT. Its protein product is CASSADRGMYGELFF.

This clone was recorded once. CDR3 region: CASSPPGELFF. DNA of the CDR3: TGTGCCAGCAGCCCCCCCGGGGAGCTGTTTTTT. This chain uses TRBV5-4 with TRBJ2-2; D remains unclear. This CDR3 spans 11 amino acids. Trimming cost V 4 bases and J 6 bases, with 4 bases left between them. CDR1 SGHNT and CDR2 YYREEE come from the germline V gene (reference sequence).

The rearrangement uses TRBV27 and TRBJ2-7; weak D call: TRBD2 (5 bases). Germline CDR1 is MNHEY and CDR2 is SMNVEV (reference sequence). V was trimmed by 3 bases and J by 0 bases, leaving 9 bases between them. The length of the CDR3 is 14 residues. CDR3 loop: CASSFAGSSYEQYF. The CDR3 nucleotides read TGTGCCAGCAGTTTTGCTGGGAGCTCCTACGAGCAGTACTTC.

Points on this clone: The sample has other DNA sequences that encode this CDR3 too. The rearrangement joins TRBV7-9 to TRBJ1-4; D unresolved. The germline CDR1 and CDR2 sequences are SEHNR and FQNEAQ (reference sequence). The length of the CDR3 is 13 residues. V was pared by 0 bases and J by 1 base, with 0 bases between. The CDR3 DNA reads TGTGCCAGCAGCTTAGCAACTAATGAAAAACTGTTTTTT. Amino acids: CASSLATNEKLFF.

The chain recombines TRBV18 with TRBJ2-7; no clear D. Germline V gene lookup returns CDR1 KGHSH and CDR2 LQKENI. The V end lost 2 bases, the J end lost 3 bases, and 11 bases lay between the germline ends. This CDR3 comprises 14 residues. The CDR3 nucleotides are TGTGCCAGCTCACCAAGATCCAGCCTCTACGAGCAGTACTTC. This gives the protein CASSPRSSLYEQYF.

This sequence joins TRBV7-8 and TRBJ2-7, with TRBD1 identical over 7 bases. From germline, CDR1 is SGHVS and CDR2 FQNEAQ. Trimming cost V 1 base and J 1 base; bases outside gene matches: 1. The CDR3 covers 14 residues. This CDR3 is CASSLVQGSYEQYF. The CDR3 DNA sequence: TGTGCCAGCAGCTTAGTACAGGGGTCCTACGAGCAGTACTTC.

The chain joins TRBV5-8 to TRBJ2-3; the match to TRBD2 covers 8 bases. The length of the CDR3 is 16 residues. J gave up 3 bases and V 4 bases, and 10 bases lay outside the gene matches. The germline V gene has CDR1 SGHTS and CDR2 YDEGEE. The CDR3, as DNA: TGTGCCAGCAGCCAACGAGCGGGAGTAAATACAGATACGCAGTATTTT. Its translation is CASSQRAGVNTDTQYF.

The chain couples TRBV6-1 to TRBJ1-2; TRBD1 agrees at 8 bases. The junction had 2 bases not matched to a gene; V was cut back by 7 bases and J by 4 bases. The CDR3 contains 12 residues. Germline values: CDR1 MNHNS, CDR2 SASEGT. The CDR3 coding sequence is TGTGCCAGCACGACAGGGGTCTATGGCTACACCTTC. It translates to CASTTGVYGYTF.